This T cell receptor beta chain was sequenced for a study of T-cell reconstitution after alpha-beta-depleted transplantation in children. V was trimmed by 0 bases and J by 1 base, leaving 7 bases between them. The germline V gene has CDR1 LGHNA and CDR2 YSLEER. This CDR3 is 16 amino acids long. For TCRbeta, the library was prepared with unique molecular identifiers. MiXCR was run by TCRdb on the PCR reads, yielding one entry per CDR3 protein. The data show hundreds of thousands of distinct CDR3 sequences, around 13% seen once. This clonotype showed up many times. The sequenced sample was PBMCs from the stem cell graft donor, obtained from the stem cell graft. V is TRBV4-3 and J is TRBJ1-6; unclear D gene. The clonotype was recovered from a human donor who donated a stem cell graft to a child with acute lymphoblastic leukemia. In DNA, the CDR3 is TGCGCCAGCAGCCAAGATCTGTCATCCTATAATTCACCCCTCCACTTT. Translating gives CASSQDLSSYNSPLHF.